The entry below gives a single T cell receptor (beta chain) sequence along with its context. What it binds is not known. The source of the sample is a study of cytomegalovirus exposure and HLA in healthy donors. CDR1 is SGHNT, CDR2 YYREEE, per germline (reference sequence). The V and J ends lost 5 bases and 1 base respectively, with 14 bases between them. The CDR3 consists of 15 residues. Study results and limitations: It was reported that TCR beta sequences correctly inferred the HLA-A and HLA-B alleles for most subjects. Being productive about 90% or about 30% of the time was typical of most TCR beta V segments in an earlier analysis. A later analysis showed that HLA-associated TCR beta chains had undergone more clonal expansion than equally common others.

PCR was performed using 60 Vbeta and 13 Jbeta primers. The repertoire was sequenced with immunoSEQ multiplex PCR; TCRdb's copy has only in-frame clones and lacks some. The table has nearly 110,000 clones, more than 60% seen once. The chain couples TRBV5-4 to TRBJ2-3; D may be TRBD2 (5 bases). Sequenced: PBMCs. This TCR was sampled from a man aged 60 to 75 in good health and CMV-seronegative. This CDR3 reads CASSYGLPGTDTQYF. The CDR3 nucleotides are TGTGCCAGCAGTTACGGACTCCCAGGCACAGATACGCAGTATTTT.